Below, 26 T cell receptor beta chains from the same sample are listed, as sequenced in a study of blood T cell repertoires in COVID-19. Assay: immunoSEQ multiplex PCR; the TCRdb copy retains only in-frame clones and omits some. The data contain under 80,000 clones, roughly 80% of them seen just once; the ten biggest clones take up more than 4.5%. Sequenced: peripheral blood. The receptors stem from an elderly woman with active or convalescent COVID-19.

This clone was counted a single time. The DNA of the CDR3 is TGTGCCAGCAGCGGGGGGGAGGGGACGATCACTGAAGCTTTCTTT. Translation gives CASSGGEGTITEAFF. The rearrangement links TRBV3-1 (or the pseudogene TRBV3-2) to TRBJ1-1, with a tentative D call TRBD1 (5 bases). CDR1 and CDR2 (germline): LGHDT, YNNKEL (reference sequence). V shed 5 bases and J shed 4 bases, with 17 bases lying between them. CDR3 length: 15 residues.

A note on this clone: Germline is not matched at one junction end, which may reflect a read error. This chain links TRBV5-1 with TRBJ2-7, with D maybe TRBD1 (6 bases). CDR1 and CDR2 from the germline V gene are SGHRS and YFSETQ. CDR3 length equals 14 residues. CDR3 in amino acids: CASSLGTSYYEQYF. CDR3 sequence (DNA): TGCGCCAGTAGCTTAGGGACATCATACTACGAGCAGTACTTC.

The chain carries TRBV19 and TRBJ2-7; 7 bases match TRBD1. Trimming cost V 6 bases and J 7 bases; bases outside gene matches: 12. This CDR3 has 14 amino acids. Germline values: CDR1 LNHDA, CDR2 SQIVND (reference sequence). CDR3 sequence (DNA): TGTGCCAGTAGCCTCAGGACAGGTCCTCGGGAGCAGTACTTC. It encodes CASSLRTGPREQYF.

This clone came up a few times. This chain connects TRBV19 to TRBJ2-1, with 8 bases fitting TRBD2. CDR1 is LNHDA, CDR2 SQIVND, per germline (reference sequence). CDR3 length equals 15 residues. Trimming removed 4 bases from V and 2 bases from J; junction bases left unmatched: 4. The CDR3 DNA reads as TGTGCCAGTAGTACACTAGCGGCTGCCTACAATGAGCAGTTCTTC. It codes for CASSTLAAAYNEQFF.

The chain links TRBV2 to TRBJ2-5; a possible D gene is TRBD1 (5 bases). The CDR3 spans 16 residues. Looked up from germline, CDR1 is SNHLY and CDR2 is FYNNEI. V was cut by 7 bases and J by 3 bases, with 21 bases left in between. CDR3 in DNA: TGTGCCAGCACCAAAGACTCACAGGTTACCAAAGAGACCCAGTACTTC. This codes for CASTKDSQVTKETQYF.

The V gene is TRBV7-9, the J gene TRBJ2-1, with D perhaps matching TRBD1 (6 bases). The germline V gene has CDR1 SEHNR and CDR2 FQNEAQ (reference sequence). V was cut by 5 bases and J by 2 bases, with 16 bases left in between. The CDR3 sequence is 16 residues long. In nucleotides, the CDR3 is TGTGCCAGCAGCCCCGTGAGGGGGAGTCCCTACAATGAGCAGTTCTTC. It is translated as CASSPVRGSPYNEQFF. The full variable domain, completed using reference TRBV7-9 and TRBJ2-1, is DTGVSQNPRHKITKRGQNVTFRCDPISEHNRLYWYRQTLGQGPEFLTYFQNEAQLEKSRLLSDRFSAERPKGSFSTLEIQRTEQGDSAMYLCASSPVRGSPYNEQFFGPGTRLTVL.

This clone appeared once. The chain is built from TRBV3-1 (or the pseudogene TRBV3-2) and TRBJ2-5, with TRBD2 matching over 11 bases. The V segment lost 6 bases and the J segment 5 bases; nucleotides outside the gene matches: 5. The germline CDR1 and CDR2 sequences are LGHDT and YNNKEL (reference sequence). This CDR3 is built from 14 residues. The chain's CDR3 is CASSHSGRGETQYF. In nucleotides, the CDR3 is TGTGCCAGCAGTCATAGCGGGAGGGGGGAGACCCAGTACTTC.

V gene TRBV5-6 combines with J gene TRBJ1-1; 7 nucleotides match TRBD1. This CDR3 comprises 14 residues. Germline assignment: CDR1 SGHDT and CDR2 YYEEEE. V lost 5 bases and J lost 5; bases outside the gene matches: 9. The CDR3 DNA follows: TGTGCCAGCAGATTTGACAGGGAAGAGACTGAAGCTTTCTTT. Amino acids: CASRFDREETEAFF.

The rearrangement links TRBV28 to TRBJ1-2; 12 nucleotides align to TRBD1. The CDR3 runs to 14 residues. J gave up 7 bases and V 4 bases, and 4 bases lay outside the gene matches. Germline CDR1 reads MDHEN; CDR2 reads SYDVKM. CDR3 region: CASSWDRGPSGYTF. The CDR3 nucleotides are TGTGCCAGCAGTTGGGACAGGGGGCCGAGTGGCTACACCTTC.

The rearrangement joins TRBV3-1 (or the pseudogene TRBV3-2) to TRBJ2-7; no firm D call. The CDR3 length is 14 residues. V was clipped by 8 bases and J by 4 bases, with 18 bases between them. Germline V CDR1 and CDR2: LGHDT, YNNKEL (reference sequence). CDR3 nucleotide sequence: TGTGCCAGCGTCGGGTATGGTAGCAAGTACGAGCAGTACTTC. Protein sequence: CASVGYGSKYEQYF.

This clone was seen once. The CDR3 DNA follows: TGTGCCAGCAGCTCCCTTCGGGAGAATGACGAGCAGTACTTC. This translates into CASSSLRENDEQYF. The J gene is TRBJ2-7, the V gene TRBV11-3; a weak D match, TRBD2 (6 bases). The V and J ends lost 4 bases and 5 bases respectively, with 15 bases between them. CDR3 length equals 14 residues. The germline V gene has CDR1 SGHNT and CDR2 YENEEA.

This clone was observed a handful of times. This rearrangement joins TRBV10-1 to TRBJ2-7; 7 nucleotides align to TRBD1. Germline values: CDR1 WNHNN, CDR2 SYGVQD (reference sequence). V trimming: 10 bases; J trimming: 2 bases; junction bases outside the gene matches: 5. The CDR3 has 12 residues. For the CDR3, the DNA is TGCGCCAATTGGGGACAGACCTACGAGCAGTACTTC. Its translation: CANWGQTYEQYF.

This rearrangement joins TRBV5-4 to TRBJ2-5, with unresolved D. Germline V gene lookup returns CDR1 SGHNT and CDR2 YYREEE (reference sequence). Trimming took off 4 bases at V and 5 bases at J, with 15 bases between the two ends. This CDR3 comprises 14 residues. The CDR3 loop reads CASSIELAGETQYF. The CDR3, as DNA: TGTGCCAGCAGCATCGAATTGGCCGGGGAGACCCAGTACTTC.

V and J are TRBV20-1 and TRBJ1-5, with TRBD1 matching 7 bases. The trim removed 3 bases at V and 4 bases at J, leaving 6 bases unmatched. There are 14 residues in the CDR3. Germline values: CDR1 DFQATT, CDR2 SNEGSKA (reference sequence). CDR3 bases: TGCAGTGCTAGTCCTCGCAGGGGGAATCAGCCCCAGCATTTT. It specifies CSASPRRGNQPQHF.

The CDR3 is CAAKPGLGWELFF. The DNA of the CDR3 is TGTGCCGCCAAACCGGGACTCGGTTGGGAGCTGTTTTTT. J is TRBJ2-2 and V is TRBV24-1; a weak D match, TRBD2 (6 bases). Germline V gives CDR1 KGHDR, CDR2 SFDVKD. Between the trimmed V and J ends, which lost 12 bases and 9 bases, there was a span of 19 bases. The CDR3 length is 13 residues.

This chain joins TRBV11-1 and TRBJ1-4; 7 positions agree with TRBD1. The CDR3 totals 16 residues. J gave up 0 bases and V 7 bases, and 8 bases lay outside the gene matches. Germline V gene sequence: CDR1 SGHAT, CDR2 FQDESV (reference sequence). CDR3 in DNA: TGTGCCAGCACCCCCGGGACAGTTGCAACTAATGAAAAACTGTTTTTT. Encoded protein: CASTPGTVATNEKLFF.

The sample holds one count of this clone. CDR3 amino acids: CASSHGSTAGETQYF. DNA for the CDR3: TGCGCCAGCAGCCATGGATCCACAGCGGGAGAGACCCAGTACTTC. This sequence joins TRBV4-3 and TRBJ2-5, with TRBD2 as a possible D gene (6 bases). Germline V gene sequence: CDR1 LGHNA, CDR2 YSLEER. Trimming pared 3 bases from V and 4 bases from J, leaving 15 bases between. The CDR3 spans 15 residues.

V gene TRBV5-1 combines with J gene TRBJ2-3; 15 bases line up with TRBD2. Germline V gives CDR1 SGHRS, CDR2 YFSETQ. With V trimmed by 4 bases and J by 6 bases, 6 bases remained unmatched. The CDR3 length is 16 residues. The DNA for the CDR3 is TGCGCCAGCAGCATCACCGGGACTAGCGGGAGGGATACGCAGTATTTT. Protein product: CASSITGTSGRDTQYF.

The CDR3 DNA sequence: TGCGCCAGCAGCCGCGGACTAGCGGGAGCGAAGAGCTCCTACGAGCAGTACTTC. Its translation is CASSRGLAGAKSSYEQYF. The chain joins TRBV4-1 to TRBJ2-7; 13 nucleotides align to TRBD2. CDR3 length: 18 amino acids. Losses at the gene ends were 4 bases for V and 0 bases for J; bases not matched to a gene: 9. Per the germline V gene, CDR1 is MGHRA and CDR2 is YSYEKL.

CDR3 sequence reads: CASSLGPTSTDTQYF. CDR3 DNA: TGCGCCAGCAGCTTGGGACCGACTAGCACAGATACGCAGTATTTT. The chain links TRBV5-1 to TRBJ2-3; no firm D call. This CDR3 is built from 15 residues. Germline assignment: CDR1 SGHRS and CDR2 YFSETQ. Trimming left V 0 bases short and J 0 bases short, with 8 bases between.

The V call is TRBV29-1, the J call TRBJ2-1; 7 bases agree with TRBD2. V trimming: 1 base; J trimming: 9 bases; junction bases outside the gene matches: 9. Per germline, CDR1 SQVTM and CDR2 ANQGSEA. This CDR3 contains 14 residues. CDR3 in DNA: TGCAGCGTTGAAGTAGGAAGACTAGCAGGTGAGCAGTTCTTC. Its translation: CSVEVGRLAGEQFF.

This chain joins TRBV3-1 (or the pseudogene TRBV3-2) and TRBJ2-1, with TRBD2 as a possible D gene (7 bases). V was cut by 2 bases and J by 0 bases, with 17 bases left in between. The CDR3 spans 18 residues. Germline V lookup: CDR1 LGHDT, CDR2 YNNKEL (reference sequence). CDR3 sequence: CASSQPSGGGSSYNEQFF. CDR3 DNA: TGTGCCAGCAGCCAACCATCGGGGGGCGGGAGCTCCTACAATGAGCAGTTCTTC.

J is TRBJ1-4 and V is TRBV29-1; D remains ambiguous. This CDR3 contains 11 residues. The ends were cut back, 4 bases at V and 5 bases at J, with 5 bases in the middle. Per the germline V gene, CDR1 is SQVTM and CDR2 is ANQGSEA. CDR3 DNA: TGCAGCGTTGTACACAATGAAAAACTGTTTTTT. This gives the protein CSVVHNEKLFF.

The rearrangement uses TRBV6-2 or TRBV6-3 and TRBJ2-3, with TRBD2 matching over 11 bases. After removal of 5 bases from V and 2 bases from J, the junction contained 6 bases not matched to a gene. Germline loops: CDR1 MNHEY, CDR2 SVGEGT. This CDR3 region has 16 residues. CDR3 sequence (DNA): TGTGCCAGCAGTCCGCCGGGACTAGCGGTCACAGATACGCAGTATTTT. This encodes CASSPPGLAVTDTQYF.

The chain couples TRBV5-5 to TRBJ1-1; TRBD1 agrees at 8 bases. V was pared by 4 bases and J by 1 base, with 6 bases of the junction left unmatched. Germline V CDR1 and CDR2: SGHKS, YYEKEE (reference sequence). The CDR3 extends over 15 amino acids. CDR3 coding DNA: TGTGCCAGCAGCGTAATGACAGGGGAGAACACTGAAGCTTTCTTT. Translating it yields CASSVMTGENTEAFF.

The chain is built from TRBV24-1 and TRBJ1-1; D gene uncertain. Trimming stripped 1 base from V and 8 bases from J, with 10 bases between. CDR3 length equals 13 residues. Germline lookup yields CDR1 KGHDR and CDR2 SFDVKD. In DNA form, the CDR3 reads TGTGCCACCAGTGATTTTATGGGCACCGAAGCTTTCTTT. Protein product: CATSDFMGTEAFF.